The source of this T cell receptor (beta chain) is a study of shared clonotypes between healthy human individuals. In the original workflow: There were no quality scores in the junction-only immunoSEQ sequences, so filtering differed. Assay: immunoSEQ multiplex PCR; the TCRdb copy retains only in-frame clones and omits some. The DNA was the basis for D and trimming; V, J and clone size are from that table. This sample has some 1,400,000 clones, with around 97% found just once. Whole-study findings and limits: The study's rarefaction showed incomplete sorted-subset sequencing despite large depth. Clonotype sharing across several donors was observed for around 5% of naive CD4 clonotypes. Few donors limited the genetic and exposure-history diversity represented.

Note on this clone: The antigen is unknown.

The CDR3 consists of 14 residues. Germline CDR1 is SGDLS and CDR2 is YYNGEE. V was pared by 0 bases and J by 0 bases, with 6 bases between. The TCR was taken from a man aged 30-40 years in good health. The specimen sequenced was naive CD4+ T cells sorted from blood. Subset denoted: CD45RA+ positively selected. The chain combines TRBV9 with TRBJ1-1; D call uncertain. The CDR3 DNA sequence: TGTGCCAGCAGCGTAGAACAGATGAACACTGAAGCTTTCTTT. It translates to CASSVEQMNTEAFF.